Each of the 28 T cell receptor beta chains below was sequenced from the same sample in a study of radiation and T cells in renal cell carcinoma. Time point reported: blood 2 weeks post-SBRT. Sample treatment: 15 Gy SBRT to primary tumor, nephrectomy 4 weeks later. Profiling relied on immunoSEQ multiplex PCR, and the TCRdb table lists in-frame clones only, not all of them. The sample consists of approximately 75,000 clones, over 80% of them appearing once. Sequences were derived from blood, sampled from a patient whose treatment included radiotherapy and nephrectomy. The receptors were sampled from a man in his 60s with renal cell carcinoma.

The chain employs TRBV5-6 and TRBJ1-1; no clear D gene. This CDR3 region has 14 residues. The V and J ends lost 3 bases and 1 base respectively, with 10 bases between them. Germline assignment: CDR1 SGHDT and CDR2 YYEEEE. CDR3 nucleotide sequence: TGTGCCAGCAGCTACCGCACCGCGAACACTGAAGCTTTCTTT. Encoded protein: CASSYRTANTEAFF.

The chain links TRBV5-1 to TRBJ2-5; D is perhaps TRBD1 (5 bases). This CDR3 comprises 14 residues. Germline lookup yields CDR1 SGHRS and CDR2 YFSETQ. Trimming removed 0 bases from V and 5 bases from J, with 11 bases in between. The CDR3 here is CASSLGSGLETQYF. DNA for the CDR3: TGCGCCAGCAGCTTGGGGTCAGGGTTGGAGACCCAGTACTTC.

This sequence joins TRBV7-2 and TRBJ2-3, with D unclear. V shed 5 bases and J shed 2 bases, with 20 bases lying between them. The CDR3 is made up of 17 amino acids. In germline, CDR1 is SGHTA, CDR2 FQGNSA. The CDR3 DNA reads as TGTGCCAGCAGCCTCTTAACCTTTGGGATAAACACAGATACGCAGTATTTT. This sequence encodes CASSLLTFGINTDTQYF.

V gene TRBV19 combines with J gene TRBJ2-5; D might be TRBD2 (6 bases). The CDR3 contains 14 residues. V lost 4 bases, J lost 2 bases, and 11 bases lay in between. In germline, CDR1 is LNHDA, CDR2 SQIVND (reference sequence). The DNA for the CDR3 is TGTGCCAGTAGTACTCCGGGACTTCAAGAGACCCAGTACTTC. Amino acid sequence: CASSTPGLQETQYF.

The CDR3 DNA reads TGTGCCAGTAGTAGGGATTCTGGGGTGAACACTGAAGCTTTCTTT. Its protein is CASSRDSGVNTEAFF. The chain is built from TRBV19 and TRBJ1-1, with D uncertain. There are 15 residues in the CDR3. Germline V gene sequence: CDR1 LNHDA, CDR2 SQIVND (reference sequence). The ends were cut back, 4 bases at V and 0 bases at J, with 12 bases in the middle. Full variable domain (outside the CDR3, taken from reference TRBV19 and TRBJ1-1): DGGITQSPKYLFRKEGQNVTLSCEQNLNHDAMYWYRQDPGQGLRLIYYSQIVNDFQKGDIAEGYSVSREKKESFPLTVTSAQKNPTAFYLCASSRDSGVNTEAFFGQGTRLTVV.

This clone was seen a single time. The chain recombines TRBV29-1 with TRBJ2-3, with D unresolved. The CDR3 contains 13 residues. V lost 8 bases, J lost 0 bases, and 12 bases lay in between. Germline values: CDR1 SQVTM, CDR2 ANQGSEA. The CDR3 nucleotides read TGCAGCTCCGACGGATCTAGCACAGATACGCAGTATTTT. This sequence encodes CSSDGSSTDTQYF.

CDR3 amino acids: CASSPSGSPPYNEQFF. The CDR3 coding sequence is TGTGCCAGCAGCCCGAGCGGGAGCCCTCCCTACAATGAGCAGTTCTTC. The V and J genes are TRBV7-6 and TRBJ2-1; 8 bases align to TRBD2. Germline loops: CDR1 SGHVS, CDR2 FNYEAQ. J gave up 2 bases and V 5 bases, and 8 bases lay outside the gene matches. There are 16 residues in the CDR3.

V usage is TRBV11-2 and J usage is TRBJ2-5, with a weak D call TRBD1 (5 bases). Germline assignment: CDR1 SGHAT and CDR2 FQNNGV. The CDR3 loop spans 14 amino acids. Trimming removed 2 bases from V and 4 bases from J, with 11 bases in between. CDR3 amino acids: CASSLIRRGETQYF. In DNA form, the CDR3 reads TGTGCCAGCAGCTTAATCAGAAGGGGAGAGACCCAGTACTTC.

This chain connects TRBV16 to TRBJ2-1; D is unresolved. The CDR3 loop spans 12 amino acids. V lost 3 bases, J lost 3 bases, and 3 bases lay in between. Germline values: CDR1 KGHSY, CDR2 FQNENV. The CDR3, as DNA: TGTGCCAGCAGCCACAACTACAATGAGCAGTTCTTC. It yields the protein CASSHNYNEQFF.

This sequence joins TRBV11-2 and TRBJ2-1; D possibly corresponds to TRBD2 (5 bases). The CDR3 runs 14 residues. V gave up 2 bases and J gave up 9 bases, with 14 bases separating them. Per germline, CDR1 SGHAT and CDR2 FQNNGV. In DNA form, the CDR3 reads TGTGCCAGCAGCTTAACCCTCCCTAGCTTTGAGCAGTTCTTC. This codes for CASSLTLPSFEQFF.

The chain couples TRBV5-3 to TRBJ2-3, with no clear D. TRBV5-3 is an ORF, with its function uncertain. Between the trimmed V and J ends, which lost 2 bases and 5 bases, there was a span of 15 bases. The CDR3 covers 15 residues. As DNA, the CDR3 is TGTGCCAGAAGCTTCACCGGCCCGAAGGTAGATACGCAGTATTTT. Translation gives CARSFTGPKVDTQYF.

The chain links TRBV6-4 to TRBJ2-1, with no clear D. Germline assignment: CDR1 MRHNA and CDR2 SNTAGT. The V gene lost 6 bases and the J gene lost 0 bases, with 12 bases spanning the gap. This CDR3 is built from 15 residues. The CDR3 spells CASRRHQSSYNEQFF. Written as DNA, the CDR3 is TGTGCCAGCAGAAGACACCAAAGCTCCTACAATGAGCAGTTCTTC.

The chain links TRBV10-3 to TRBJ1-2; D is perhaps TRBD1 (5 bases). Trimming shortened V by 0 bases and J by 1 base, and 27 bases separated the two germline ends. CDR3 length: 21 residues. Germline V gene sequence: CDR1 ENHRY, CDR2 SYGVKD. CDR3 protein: CAISESYQGGPLLLFNYGYTF. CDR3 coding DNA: TGTGCCATCAGTGAGTCGTATCAGGGAGGGCCACTCCTCCTATTTAACTATGGCTACACCTTC.

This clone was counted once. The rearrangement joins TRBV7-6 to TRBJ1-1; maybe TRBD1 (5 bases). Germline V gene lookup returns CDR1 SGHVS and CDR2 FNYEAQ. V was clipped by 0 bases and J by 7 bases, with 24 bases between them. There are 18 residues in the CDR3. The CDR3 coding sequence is TGTGCCAGCAGCTTAGCGCAAGGCCAGGCTCAAAAGGGACGTGAAGCTTTCTTT. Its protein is CASSLAQGQAQKGREAFF.

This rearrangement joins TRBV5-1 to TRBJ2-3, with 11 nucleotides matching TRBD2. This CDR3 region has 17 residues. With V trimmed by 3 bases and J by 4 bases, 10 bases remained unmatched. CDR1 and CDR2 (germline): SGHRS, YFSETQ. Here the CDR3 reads CASSWGTSGSGADTQYF. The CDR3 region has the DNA TGCGCCAGCAGCTGGGGTACTAGCGGGAGTGGCGCAGATACGCAGTATTTT.

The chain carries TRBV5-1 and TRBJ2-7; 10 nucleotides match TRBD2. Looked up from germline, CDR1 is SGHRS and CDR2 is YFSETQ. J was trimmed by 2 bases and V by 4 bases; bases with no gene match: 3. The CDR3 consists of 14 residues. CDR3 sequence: CASSPAGGAYEQYF. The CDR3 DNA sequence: TGCGCCAGCAGCCCAGCGGGAGGGGCCTACGAGCAGTACTTC.

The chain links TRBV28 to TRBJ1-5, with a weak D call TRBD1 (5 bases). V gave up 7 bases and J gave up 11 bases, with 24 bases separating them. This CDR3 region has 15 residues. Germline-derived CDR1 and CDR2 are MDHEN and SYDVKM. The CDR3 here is CASTDTRTLGRAQHF. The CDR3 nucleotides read TGTGCCAGCACAGATACTCGGACACTAGGTCGGGCCCAGCATTTT.

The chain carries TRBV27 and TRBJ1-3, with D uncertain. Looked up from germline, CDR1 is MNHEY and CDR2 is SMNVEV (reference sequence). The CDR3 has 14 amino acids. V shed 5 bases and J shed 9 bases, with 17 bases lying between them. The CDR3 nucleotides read TGTGCCAGCAGTCGCTGGGCGGCAGATACCACCATATATTTT. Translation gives CASSRWAADTTIYF.

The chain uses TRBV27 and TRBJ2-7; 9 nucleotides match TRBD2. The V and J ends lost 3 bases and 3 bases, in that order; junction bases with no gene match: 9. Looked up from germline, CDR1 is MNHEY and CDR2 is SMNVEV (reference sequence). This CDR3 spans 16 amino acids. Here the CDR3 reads CASSFYTGTSIYEQYF. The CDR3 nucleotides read TGTGCCAGCAGTTTTTACACCGGGACTAGCATCTACGAGCAGTACTTC.

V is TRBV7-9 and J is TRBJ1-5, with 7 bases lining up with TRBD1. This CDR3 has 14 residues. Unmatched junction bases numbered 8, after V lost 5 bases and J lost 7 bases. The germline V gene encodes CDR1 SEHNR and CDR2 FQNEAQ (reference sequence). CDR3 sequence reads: CASSPSTGYQPQHF. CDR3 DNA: TGTGCCAGCAGCCCCTCGACAGGGTACCAGCCCCAGCATTTT.

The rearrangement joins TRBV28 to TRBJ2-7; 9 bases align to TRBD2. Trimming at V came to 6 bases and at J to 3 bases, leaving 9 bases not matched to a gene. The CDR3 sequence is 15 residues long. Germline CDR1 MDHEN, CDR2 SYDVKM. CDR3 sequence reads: CASSSLAGRNYEQYF. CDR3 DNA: TGTGCCAGCAGCTCTCTAGCGGGACGGAACTACGAGCAGTACTTC. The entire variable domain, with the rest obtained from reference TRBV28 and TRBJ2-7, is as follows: DVKVTQSSRYLVKRTGEKVFLECVQDMDHENMFWYRQDPGLGLRLIYFSYDVKMKEKGDIPEGYSVSREKKERFSLILESASTNQTSMYLCASSSLAGRNYEQYFGPGTRLTVT.

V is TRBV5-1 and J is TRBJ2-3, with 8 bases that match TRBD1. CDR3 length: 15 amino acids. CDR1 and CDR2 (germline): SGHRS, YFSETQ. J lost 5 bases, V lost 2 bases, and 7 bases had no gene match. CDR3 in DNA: TGCGCCAGCAGCTTAGAGGGAGGACAGGGAGATACGCAGTATTTT. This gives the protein CASSLEGGQGDTQYF.

Written as DNA, the CDR3 is TGCAGTGCTAGTGCAGATACGCAGTATTTT. This sequence encodes CSASADTQYF. J is TRBJ2-3 and V is TRBV20-1; D remains ambiguous. The CDR3 has 10 amino acids. Germline assignment: CDR1 DFQATT and CDR2 SNEGSKA (reference sequence). V was shortened by 3 bases and J by 4 bases, with 2 bases between the two germline ends.

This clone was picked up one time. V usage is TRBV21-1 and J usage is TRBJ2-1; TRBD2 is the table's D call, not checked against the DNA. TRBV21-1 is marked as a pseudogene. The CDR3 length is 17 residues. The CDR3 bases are TGTGCCAGCAGCCCCCAGCCCGGCCCTGTCAAGCGGAGTGAGCAGTTCTTC. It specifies CASSPQPGPVKRSEQFF.

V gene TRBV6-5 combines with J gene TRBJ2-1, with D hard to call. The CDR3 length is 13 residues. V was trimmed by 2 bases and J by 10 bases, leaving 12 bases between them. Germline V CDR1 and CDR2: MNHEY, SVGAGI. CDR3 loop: CASSYDFLREQFF. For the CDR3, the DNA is TGTGCCAGCAGTTACGACTTCCTCAGGGAGCAGTTCTTC.

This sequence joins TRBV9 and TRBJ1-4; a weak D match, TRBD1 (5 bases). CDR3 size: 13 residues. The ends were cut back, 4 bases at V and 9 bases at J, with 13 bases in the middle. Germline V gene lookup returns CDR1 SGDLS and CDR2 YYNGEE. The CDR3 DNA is TGTGCCAGCAGCTCAGCGACAGCTAAAAAACTGTTTTTT. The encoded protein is CASSSATAKKLFF.

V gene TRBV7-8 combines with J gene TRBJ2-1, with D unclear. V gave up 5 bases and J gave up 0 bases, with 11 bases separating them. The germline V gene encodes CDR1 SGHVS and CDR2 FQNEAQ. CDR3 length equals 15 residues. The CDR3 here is CASSPRVGSYNEQFF. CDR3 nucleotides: TGTGCCAGCAGCCCCCGGGTCGGCTCCTACAATGAGCAGTTCTTC.

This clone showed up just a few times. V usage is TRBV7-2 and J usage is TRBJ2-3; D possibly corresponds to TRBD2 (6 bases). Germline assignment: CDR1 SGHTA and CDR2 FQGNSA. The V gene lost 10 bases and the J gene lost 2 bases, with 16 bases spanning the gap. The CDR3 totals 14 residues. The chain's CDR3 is CATGETGVTDTQYF. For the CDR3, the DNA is TGTGCCACAGGCGAGACGGGGGTCACAGATACGCAGTATTTT.